This record covers a single T cell receptor beta chain. This specimen comes from a study of blood T cell repertoires in COVID-19. Study-wide background: PBMCs, B-cell-depleted T cells, or T cells were the source of the cDNA or gDNA that made up the material.

CDR3 size: 16 residues. Germline V CDR1 and CDR2: SGHTA, FQGTGA. V dropped 1 base and J dropped 5 bases, with 18 bases sitting between them. In the original analysis: From reference gene primer amplification, estimates of nucleated cell counts were derived. Only in-frame clones appear in the TCRdb table, and some are missing; sequencing was by immunoSEQ multiplex PCR. V and J calls plus clone size are reproduced from that table; the DNA served to infer D and trimming. The sample carries some 75,000 clones, 70% to 90% recorded once. What was sequenced was peripheral blood. This rearrangement joins TRBV7-3 to TRBJ2-7; tentative D call: TRBD1 (5 bases). The receptor's source is a man aged 65-85 years with active or convalescent COVID-19. The CDR3 sequence is CASSLKGAGSPHEQYF. In DNA form, the CDR3 reads TGTGCCAGCAGCTTAAAAGGCGCAGGGTCCCCCCACGAGCAGTACTTC.